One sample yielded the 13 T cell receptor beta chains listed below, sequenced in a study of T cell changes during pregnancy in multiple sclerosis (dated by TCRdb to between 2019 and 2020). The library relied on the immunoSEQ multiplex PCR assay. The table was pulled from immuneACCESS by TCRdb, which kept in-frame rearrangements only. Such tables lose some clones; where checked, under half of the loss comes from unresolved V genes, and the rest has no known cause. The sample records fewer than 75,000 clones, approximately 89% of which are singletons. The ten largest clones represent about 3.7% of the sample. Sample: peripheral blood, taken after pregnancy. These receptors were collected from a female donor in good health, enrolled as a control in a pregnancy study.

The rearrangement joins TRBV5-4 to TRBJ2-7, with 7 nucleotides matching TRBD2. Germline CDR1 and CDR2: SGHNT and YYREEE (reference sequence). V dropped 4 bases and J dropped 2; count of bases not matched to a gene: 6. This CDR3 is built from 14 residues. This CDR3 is CASSPRGTTYEQYF. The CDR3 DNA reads TGTGCCAGCAGCCCCCGGGGGACTACCTACGAGCAGTACTTC.

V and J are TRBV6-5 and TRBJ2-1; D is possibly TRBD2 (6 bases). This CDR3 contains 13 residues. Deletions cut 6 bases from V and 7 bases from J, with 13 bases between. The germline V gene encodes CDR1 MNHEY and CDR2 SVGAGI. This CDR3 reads CASREGVINEQFF. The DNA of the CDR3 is TGTGCCAGCAGGGAGGGAGTTATAAATGAGCAGTTCTTC.

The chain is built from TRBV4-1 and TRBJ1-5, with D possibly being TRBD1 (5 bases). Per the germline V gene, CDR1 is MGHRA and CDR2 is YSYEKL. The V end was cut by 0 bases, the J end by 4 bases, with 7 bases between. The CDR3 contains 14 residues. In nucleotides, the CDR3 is TGCGCCAGCAGCCAAGATCAGGGAAATCAGCCCCAGCATTTT. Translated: CASSQDQGNQPQHF.

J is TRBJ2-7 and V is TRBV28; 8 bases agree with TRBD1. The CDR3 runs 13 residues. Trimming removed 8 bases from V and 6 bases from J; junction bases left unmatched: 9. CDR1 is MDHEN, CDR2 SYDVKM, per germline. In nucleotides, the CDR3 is TGTGCCAGCGGCTTGGACAGGGTTCGCGAGCAGTACTTC. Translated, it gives CASGLDRVREQYF.

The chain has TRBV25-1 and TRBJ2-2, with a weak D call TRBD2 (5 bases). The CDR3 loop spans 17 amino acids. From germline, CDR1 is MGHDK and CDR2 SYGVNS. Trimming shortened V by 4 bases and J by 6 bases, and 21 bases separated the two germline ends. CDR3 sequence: CASSGDKLRPGAGELFF. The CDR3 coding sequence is TGTGCCAGCAGTGGGGATAAGCTGCGCCCCGGGGCCGGGGAGCTGTTTTTT.

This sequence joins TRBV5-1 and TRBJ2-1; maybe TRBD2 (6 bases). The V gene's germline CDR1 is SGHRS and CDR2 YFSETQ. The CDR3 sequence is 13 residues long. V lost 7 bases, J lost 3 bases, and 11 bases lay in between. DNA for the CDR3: TGCGCCAGCGGGTGGAGGGACTACAATGAGCAGTTCTTC. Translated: CASGWRDYNEQFF.

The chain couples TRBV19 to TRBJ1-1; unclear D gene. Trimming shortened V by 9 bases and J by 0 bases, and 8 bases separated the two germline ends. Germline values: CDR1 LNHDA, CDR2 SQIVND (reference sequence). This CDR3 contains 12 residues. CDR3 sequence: CASLEVNTEAFF. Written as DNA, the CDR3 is TGTGCCAGCCTTGAGGTGAACACTGAAGCTTTCTTT.

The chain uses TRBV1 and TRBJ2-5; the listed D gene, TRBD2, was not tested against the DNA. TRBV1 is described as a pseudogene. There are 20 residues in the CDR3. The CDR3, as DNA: TGCACCAGCAGCCAAGTGGTAGAAACTAGCGGGGGGCCGTACCAAGAGACCCAGTACTTC. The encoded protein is CTSSQVVETSGGPYQETQYF.

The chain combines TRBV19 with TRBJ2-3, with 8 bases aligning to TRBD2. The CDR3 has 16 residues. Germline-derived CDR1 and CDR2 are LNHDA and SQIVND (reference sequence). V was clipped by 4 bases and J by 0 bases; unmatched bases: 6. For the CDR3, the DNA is TGTGCCAGTAGTAACGGACTAGCCCTTAGCACAGATACGCAGTATTTT. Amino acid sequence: CASSNGLALSTDTQYF.

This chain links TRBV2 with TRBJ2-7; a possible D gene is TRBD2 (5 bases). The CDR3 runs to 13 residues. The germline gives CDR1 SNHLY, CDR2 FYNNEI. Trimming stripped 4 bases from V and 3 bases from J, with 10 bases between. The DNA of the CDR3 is TGTGCCAGCAGTGGCCCACTAGTCTACGAGCAGTACTTC. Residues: CASSGPLVYEQYF.

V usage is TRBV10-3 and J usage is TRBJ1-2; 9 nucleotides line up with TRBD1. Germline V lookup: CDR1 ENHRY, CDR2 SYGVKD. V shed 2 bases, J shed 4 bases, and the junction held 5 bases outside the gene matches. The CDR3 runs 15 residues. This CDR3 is CAISELGQGGYGYTF. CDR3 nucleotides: TGTGCCATCAGTGAGCTGGGACAGGGTGGCTATGGCTACACCTTC.

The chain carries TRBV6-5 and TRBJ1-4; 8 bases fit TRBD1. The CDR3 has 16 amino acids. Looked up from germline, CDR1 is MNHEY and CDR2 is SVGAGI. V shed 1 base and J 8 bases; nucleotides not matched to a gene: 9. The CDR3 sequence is CASSYFTGGHEEKLFF. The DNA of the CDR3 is TGTGCCAGCAGTTACTTCACAGGGGGTCATGAGGAAAAACTGTTTTTT.

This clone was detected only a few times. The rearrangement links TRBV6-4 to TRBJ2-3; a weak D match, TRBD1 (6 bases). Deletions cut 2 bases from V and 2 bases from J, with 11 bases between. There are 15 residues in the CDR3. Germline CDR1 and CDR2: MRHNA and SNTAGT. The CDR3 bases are TGTGCCAGCAGTGACGGGACAAAAATCACAGATACGCAGTATTTT. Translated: CASSDGTKITDTQYF.